A selection of T cell receptor beta chains follows, all from one sample in a study of T cell responses to AZD1222 COVID-19 vaccine. Sequenced by immunoSEQ multiplex PCR; TCRdb stores in-frame clones only, minus some. The data hold about 140,000 clones, with about 90% observed a single time. Sequenced material: peripheral blood, taken 28 days after the second AZD1222 dose. Receptor source: an adult who received the AZD1222 COVID-19 vaccine. The CDR3 runs from the conserved cysteine through the conserved F or W. The D gene is left open where the match is weak. Rows give clone size only sometimes, using once, few, many, or a class for an expanded clone.

D: NA
J: TRBJ1-2
size: NA
V: TRBV7-9
DNA: TGTGCCAGCAGCAACCTGCAGGGGCCAAGCTATGGCTACACCTTC
CDR3: CASSNLQGPSYGYTF

D: NA
J: TRBJ1-2
size: NA
V: TRBV30
DNA: TGTGCCTGGACCGGCGGAGGGCGCTTTGGCTACACCTTC
CDR3: CAWTGGGRFGYTF

D: TRBD1
J: TRBJ2-5
size: NA
V: TRBV7-6
DNA: TGTGCCAGCAGCTGGGGGACAGGGATAAACCAAGAGACCCAGTACTTC
CDR3: CASSWGTGINQETQYF

D: TRBD1
J: TRBJ2-5
size: NA
V: TRBV18
DNA: TGTGCCAGCTCACCAACTGGACAGGGACCAGAGACCCAGTACTTC
CDR3: CASSPTGQGPETQYF

D: NA
J: TRBJ2-5
size: NA
V: TRBV5-6
DNA: TGTGCCAGCAGCGCGGGACTCCCTGAGACCCAGTACTTC
CDR3: CASSAGLPETQYF

D: NA
J: TRBJ1-3
size: once
V: TRBV19
DNA: TGTGCCTCCCAAAGGGTCGGGGGCCCTGGAAACACCATATATTTT
CDR3: CASQRVGGPGNTIYF

D: NA
J: TRBJ1-4
size: NA
V: TRBV19
DNA: TGTGCCAGTAGTATAGTACGGGAAAGGCCGGAAAAACTGTTTTTT
CDR3: CASSIVRERPEKLFF

D: TRBD1
J: TRBJ1-6
size: NA
V: TRBV7-9
DNA: TGTGCCAGCAGCCCGGGACAGGGGGCTTATAATTCACCCCTCCACTTT
CDR3: CASSPGQGAYNSPLHF

D: NA
J: TRBJ1-2
size: NA
V: TRBV11-2
DNA: TGTGCCAGCAGCTCTGTCGGGGGGGGCTATGGCTACACCTTC
CDR3: CASSSVGGGYGYTF

D: NA
J: TRBJ1-6
size: NA
V: TRBV11-2
DNA: TGTGCCAGCAGCTTAGAGTATTCACCCCTCCACTTT
CDR3: CASSLEYSPLHF

D: TRBD1
J: TRBJ1-4
size: NA
V: TRBV10-3
DNA: TGTGCCACACTACCCGGGACAGGGGATGAAAAACTGTTTTTT
CDR3: CATLPGTGDEKLFF

D: TRBD1
J: TRBJ1-1
size: NA
V: TRBV5-1
DNA: TGCGCCACCCGGACAGGGATGAACACTGAAGCTTTCTTT
CDR3: CATRTGMNTEAFF

D: TRBD1
J: TRBJ1-4
size: NA
V: TRBV9
DNA: TGTGCCAGCAGCGCCTCAGGGGGAGGGGAAAAACTGTTTTTT
CDR3: CASSASGGGEKLFF

D: NA
J: TRBJ1-4
size: NA
V: TRBV6-1
DNA: TGTGCCAGCAGTGACCGTTTCTTGTCGCGGGAAAAACTGTTTTTT
CDR3: CASSDRFLSREKLFF

D: NA
J: TRBJ1-1
size: NA
V: TRBV5-6
DNA: TGTGCCAGCAGCCTAACAGGGTACACTGAAGCTTTCTTT
CDR3: CASSLTGYTEAFF

D: NA
J: TRBJ2-5
size: NA
V: TRBV19
DNA: TGTGCCAGTAAACCCTCCTTGGGGGGGCCCGAGGAGACCCAGTACTTC
CDR3: CASKPSLGGPEETQYF

D: TRBD1
J: TRBJ2-4
size: NA
V: TRBV19
DNA: TGTGCCAGTAGTACATCGGGACAGGGATACATTCAGTACTTC
CDR3: CASSTSGQGYIQYF

D: NA
J: TRBJ1-5
size: once
V: TRBV27
DNA: TGTGCCAGCAGTCGAGCTGAGGCCCAATCGCCCCAGCATTTT
CDR3: CASSRAEAQSPQHF

D: NA
J: TRBJ1-1
size: NA
V: TRBV11-2
DNA: TGTGCCAGCAGCTTAGTGAGCGGGAACACTGAAGCTTTCTTT
CDR3: CASSLVSGNTEAFF

D: TRBD2
J: TRBJ2-3
size: NA
V: TRBV6-2/TRBV6-3
DNA: TGTGCCAGCAGTTACGGCTTCGCGGGGGGGCAAGATACGCAGTATTTT
CDR3: CASSYGFAGGQDTQYF

D: NA
J: TRBJ1-1
size: NA
V: TRBV28
DNA: TGTGCCAGCAGTTTAAGACAGTTGAACACTGAAGCTTTCTTT
CDR3: CASSLRQLNTEAFF

D: TRBD1
J: TRBJ1-2
size: NA
V: TRBV5-6
DNA: TGTGCCAGCAGCGTGGGACAGGTGGGGGCCTATGGCTACACCTTC
CDR3: CASSVGQVGAYGYTF

D: TRBD2
J: TRBJ2-1
size: NA
V: TRBV4-2
DNA: TGTGCCAGCAGCCAAGATATGATCGCGGGGGTGTCCTACAATGAGCAGTTCTTC
CDR3: CASSQDMIAGVSYNEQFF

D: NA
J: TRBJ2-3
size: NA
V: TRBV5-8
DNA: TGTGCCAGCACCCCCAAGGGGGGCGCGCAGTATTTT
CDR3: CASTPKGGAQYF

D: NA
J: TRBJ1-3
size: NA
V: TRBV12-3/TRBV12-4
DNA: TGTGCCAGCATGCCCGGAAACACCATATATTTT
CDR3: CASMPGNTIYF

D: TRBD1
J: TRBJ1-1
size: NA
V: TRBV29-1
DNA: TGCAGCGTACCACAGGGGGCGCATGGTGAAGCTTTCTTT
CDR3: CSVPQGAHGEAFF

D: TRBD1
J: TRBJ1-3
size: NA
V: TRBV3-1/TRBV3-2
DNA: TGTGCCAGCAGTCCCGGGACAGGGGCTGGAAACACCATATATTTT
CDR3: CASSPGTGAGNTIYF

D: TRBD2
J: TRBJ2-1
size: NA
V: TRBV29-1
DNA: TGCAGCGTTGACGCTCTAGCGGGAGGTCGTAATGAGCAGTTCTTC
CDR3: CSVDALAGGRNEQFF

D: NA
J: TRBJ2-7
size: NA
V: TRBV14
DNA: TGTGCCAGCAGCCACCCCGGACACTTCTACGAGCAGTACTTC
CDR3: CASSHPGHFYEQYF

D: NA
J: TRBJ1-3
size: NA
V: TRBV2
DNA: TGTGCCACCCGGGAGGGGCCTGGAAACACCATATATTTT
CDR3: CATREGPGNTIYF

D: NA
J: TRBJ2-7
size: NA
V: TRBV30
DNA: TGTGCCTGGAGTGGATTTTTGGCTACTTGGTCCTACGAGCAGTACTTC
CDR3: CAWSGFLATWSYEQYF

D: TRBD1
J: TRBJ1-5
size: NA
V: TRBV2
DNA: TGTGCCAGCCGGAAGGGCCTCGCAGGGGGCAAAAGCAATCAGCCCCAGCATTTT
CDR3: CASRKGLAGGKSNQPQHF

D: TRBD1
J: TRBJ1-2
size: NA
V: TRBV19
DNA: TGTGCCAGTAGTACCCCCGGGACAGGGGGAGGCTACACCTTC
CDR3: CASSTPGTGGGYTF

D: TRBD1
J: TRBJ1-2
size: few
V: TRBV5-6
DNA: TGTGCCAGCAGCCCCCGGACAGGCCCCAACTATGGCTACACCTTC
CDR3: CASSPRTGPNYGYTF

D: NA
J: TRBJ1-1
size: NA
V: TRBV27
DNA: TGTGCCAGCAGTTTAAGGTCGGCGGGGGCCGGGGGCACTGAAGCTTTCTTT
CDR3: CASSLRSAGAGGTEAFF